One sample yielded the 15 T cell receptor beta chains listed below, sequenced in a study of post-analysis software for immune sequencing data. Regarding the study as a whole: There were five or six TRBV segments more frequent in patients than controls, and TRBV5-6, TRBV5-1 and TRBV20-1 were among them.

Tagging with unique molecular identifiers was a feature of the TCR beta cDNA libraries. TCRdb reprocessed the PCR reads with MiXCR, giving one entry per CDR3 protein. The repertoire holds about 620,000 distinct CDR3 sequences, with 44% as singletons. Antigen specificity for these receptors is unknown. Source material: blood. All receptors come from a girl aged 5-17 years with multiple sclerosis.

This clonotype was seen a handful of times. This rearrangement joins TRBV5-1 to TRBJ2-3, with D possibly being TRBD2 (5 bases). The CDR3 totals 16 residues. V lost 2 bases and J lost 5, with 18 bases in between. Germline V gene data show CDR1 as SGHRS and CDR2 as YFSETQ. The CDR3 coding sequence is TGCGCCAGCAGCTTTGGAAGCGGAGGTTATGAAGATACGCAGTATTTT. Translated: CASSFGSGGYEDTQYF.

A few counts support this clonotype. The V and J genes are TRBV7-6 and TRBJ2-7; D not resolved. Germline CDR1 is SGHVS and CDR2 is FNYEAQ. V was pared by 1 base and J by 1 base, with 8 bases between. The CDR3 is made up of 14 amino acids. The CDR3 DNA is TGTGCCAGCAGCTTAGAGGGCCCGTCCTACGAGCAGTACTTC. Residues: CASSLEGPSYEQYF.

CDR3 nucleotides: TGTGCCAGCAGTTACAGGGTCCTCGATACGCAGTATTTT. Translation gives CASSYRVLDTQYF. This chain connects TRBV6-5 to TRBJ2-3; D is uncertain. V lost 2 bases, J lost 6 bases, and 9 bases lay in between. Germline CDR1 MNHEY, CDR2 SVGAGI. The CDR3 totals 13 residues.

This chain uses TRBV9 with TRBJ2-1; D may be TRBD1 or TRBD2 (5 bases each). This CDR3 is 15 amino acids long. V lost 0 bases to trimming and J lost 0 bases, with 7 bases between them. Germline CDR1 SGDLS, CDR2 YYNGEE. The CDR3 region has the DNA TGTGCCAGCAGCGTAGACGGGGCCTCCTACAATGAGCAGTTCTTC. Amino acid sequence: CASSVDGASYNEQFF.

In its sample, this clonotype was seen a few times. This chain uses TRBV27 with TRBJ2-7; unclear D gene. V lost 6 bases and J lost 3, with 9 bases in between. The CDR3 is 12 residues long. The V gene's germline CDR1 is MNHEY and CDR2 SMNVEV (reference sequence). For the CDR3, the DNA is TGTGCCAGCAGATCTACAGTCTACGAGCAGTACTTC. Encoded protein: CASRSTVYEQYF.

This clonotype was picked up a small number of times. The chain couples TRBV5-1 to TRBJ2-5; D unresolved. The V end was cut by 0 bases, the J end by 5 bases, with 11 bases between. The length of the CDR3 is 14 residues. Germline-derived CDR1 and CDR2 are SGHRS and YFSETQ. CDR3 in amino acids: CASSLASLGETQYF. Here the CDR3 DNA reads TGCGCCAGCAGCTTGGCGTCTTTGGGGGAGACCCAGTACTTC.

This clonotype has just a few counts. The chain joins TRBV2 to TRBJ1-2; D might be TRBD1 (5 bases). The CDR3 is 14 amino acids. V lost 5 bases, J lost 4 bases, and 14 bases lay in between. CDR1 SNHLY and CDR2 FYNNEI come from the germline V gene. The CDR3: CASSPPKRGYGYTF. CDR3 nucleotide sequence: TGTGCCAGCAGTCCCCCCAAGAGGGGCTATGGCTACACCTTC.

This chain's CDR3 is CASSRTGPYEQFF. In nucleotides, the CDR3 is TGTGCCAGCAGCCGAACAGGGCCCTACGAGCAGTTCTTC. The rearrangement links TRBV5-6 to TRBJ2-1; TRBD1 is a possible D gene (6 bases). The CDR3 runs 13 residues. Trimming pared 4 bases from V and 10 bases from J, leaving 15 bases between. Germline V CDR1 and CDR2: SGHDT, YYEEEE.

The table lists this clonotype with a few counts. V usage is TRBV6-2 or TRBV6-3 and J usage is TRBJ1-5; TRBD1 agrees at 8 bases. The germline gives CDR1 MNHEY, CDR2 SVGEGT. CDR3 length: 18 amino acids. The J segment lost 6 bases and the V segment lost 2 bases, leaving 15 bases of the junction unmatched. The CDR3: CASSYTLSGQGKGQPQHF. The DNA of the CDR3 is TGTGCCAGCAGTTACACGCTTAGTGGACAGGGAAAAGGTCAGCCCCAGCATTTT.

The rearrangement joins TRBV5-1 to TRBJ2-1; a weak D match, TRBD2 (6 bases). This CDR3 is built from 14 residues. Germline V gene sequence: CDR1 SGHRS, CDR2 YFSETQ. Trimming pared 3 bases from V and 5 bases from J, leaving 12 bases between. The CDR3, as DNA: TGCGCCAGCAGCTGGGACTTCAGGGACAATGAGCAGTTCTTC. The encoded protein is CASSWDFRDNEQFF.

V usage is TRBV7-9 and J usage is TRBJ2-1; 12 bases align to TRBD2. The CDR3 covers 16 residues. CDR1 and CDR2 (germline): SEHNR, FQNEAQ (reference sequence). The V segment lost 7 bases and the J segment 7 bases; nucleotides outside the gene matches: 11. The CDR3, as DNA: TGTGCCAGCACCTTTGGCCAGACTAGCGGGAGAAATGAGCAGTTCTTC. Its protein is CASTFGQTSGRNEQFF.

V and J are TRBV5-1 and TRBJ1-6; 7 nucleotides align to TRBD1. V dropped 3 bases and J dropped 9; count of bases not matched to a gene: 9. The germline gives CDR1 SGHRS, CDR2 YFSETQ. The CDR3 contains 15 residues. The DNA of the CDR3 is TGCGCCAGCAGCTGGACCGACAGGGTAGGTTCACCCCTCCACTTT. Translating gives CASSWTDRVGSPLHF.

The genes are TRBV4-1 and TRBJ2-2; D call uncertain. The germline V gene encodes CDR1 MGHRA and CDR2 YSYEKL. This CDR3 is built from 14 residues. V was pared by 1 base and J by 3 bases, with 6 bases between. CDR3 sequence: CASSQVLHTGELFF. DNA of the CDR3: TGCGCCAGCAGCCAAGTACTCCACACCGGGGAGCTGTTTTTT.

With regard to this clonotype: Given a much more abundant clone one base away, this may be a read error. The chain recombines TRBV13 with TRBJ2-5, with unresolved D. The end of the DNA fits TRBJ2-7 better, so the J call may be wrong. Germline V gene data show CDR1 as PRHDT and CDR2 as FYEKMQ (reference sequence). This CDR3 is 12 amino acids long. This CDR3 reads CVSSLGDYEQYF. CDR3 DNA: TGTGTCAGCAGCTTAGGTGACTACGAGCAGTACTTC.

Comment on this clonotype: An end of the junction differs from the germline gene, which may be a read error. This chain uses TRBV7-8 with TRBJ1-5; D unclear. The CDR3 sequence is 16 residues long. Germline CDR1 SGHVS, CDR2 FQNEAQ. CDR3: CANSLVRQYGSQPQHF. CDR3 nucleotides: TGTGCCAACAGCTTAGTTCGGCAGTACGGCAGTCAGCCCCAGCATTTT. The full variable domain, its missing parts supplied by reference TRBV7-8 and TRBJ1-5, is GAGVSQSPRYKVAKRGQDVALRCDPISGHVSLFWYQQALGQGPEFLTYFQNEAQLDKSGLPSDRFFAERPEGSVSTLKIQRTQQEDSAVYLCANSLVRQYGSQPQHFGDGTRLSIL.